This T cell receptor (beta chain) was observed in a study of blood T cells in healthy people across ages. Study conclusions and caveats: Per million T cells, TCR beta diversity dropped about linearly as age rose.

Germline lookup yields CDR1 SGHRS and CDR2 YFSETQ. This CDR3 has 16 residues. V gave up 4 bases and J gave up 8 bases; unmatched junction bases: 13. As for this clonotype: Its matching antigen is unknown.

Sample-barcoded 5' priming and a J-beta primer mix drove a second PCR of roughly 7 to 11 cycles. TCRdb redid the calling of the 5' RACE reads with MiXCR, one entry per CDR3 protein. Among 750,000 to 950,000 distinct CDR3 sequences, 29% were seen once, and the ten largest hold 10%. This sample was shared with a second study, whose subject was T cells of mothers and their children. That source adds: Donation was provided by three healthy Caucasian mothers along with their six children. Per mother, over 9 million TCR beta CDR3 reads were obtained; per child, around 2.8 million. Related pairs of mothers and children showed slightly higher, non-significant overlap versus unrelated pairs.

The TCR originated in a woman in her forties in good health. The chain couples TRBV5-1 to TRBJ2-4; 9 bases line up with TRBD1. The sequencing sample was made of blood. CDR3 loop: CASSPSVQGAGDIQYF. The CDR3 DNA follows: TGCGCCAGCAGCCCCTCTGTACAGGGGGCCGGGGACATTCAGTACTTC. Complete variable domain (other parts from reference TRBV5-1 and TRBJ2-4): KAGVTQTPRYLIKTRGQQVTLSCSPISGHRSVSWYQQTPGQGLQFLFEYFSETQRNKGNFPGRFSGRQFSNSRSEMNVSTLELGDSALYLCASSPSVQGAGDIQYFGAGTRLSVL.